The subject of this entry is one T cell receptor (beta chain). Its cognate antigen is unknown. This CDR3 contains 15 residues. Between the trimmed V and J ends, which lost 1 base and 6 bases, there was a span of 13 bases. Per germline, CDR1 SGHTA and CDR2 FQGTGA. The data originate from a study of T-cell reconstitution after alpha-beta-depleted transplantation in children. General observations from the study: Alpha-beta T cells present about two months after transplant were reported to originate from several hundred expanded graft clones. Some patients' high day-60 TCRbeta diversity was traced to surviving recipient T cells and thymic progenitors. Most T-cell counts and diversity one year after the transplant came from T cells that were newly produced.

Molecular barcoding with unique molecular identifiers was used for the TCRbeta library. TCRdb analysed the PCR reads with MiXCR anew, one entry per CDR3 protein. The table shows fewer than 1 million distinct CDR3 sequences, with roughly 15% occurring only once. The TCR originated in a male patient younger than 18 who had a stem cell transplant for acute lymphoblastic leukemia, so the T cells may come from the graft donor. The sample in question was PBMCs, mostly from graft donor cells, obtained 360 days after TCRalphabeta/CD19-depleted stem cell transplant. The chain employs TRBV7-3 and TRBJ2-1; D could derive from TRBD1 or TRBD2 (5 bases each). This chain's CDR3 is CASSLMGRVGNEQFF. DNA of the CDR3: TGTGCCAGCAGCTTAATGGGGCGGGTAGGCAATGAGCAGTTCTTC.